This is a list of T cell receptor beta chains from one sample in a study of cytomegalovirus exposure and HLA in healthy donors. Data came from immunoSEQ multiplex PCR; TCRdb stores just in-frame clones and leaves some out. The profile shows roughly 170,000 clones, around 86% of them singletons. The sample was PBMCs. The receptors stem from a man over 45 in good health and CMV-seronegative. The conserved cysteine and the conserved F or W are not part of the CDR3 here.

length | J | V | CDR3
14 | TRBJ2-2 | TRBV18 | ASSPAGGARAGELF
12 | TRBJ1-3 | TRBV7-9 | ASSLPGAGNTIY
13 | TRBJ1-4 | TRBV7-6 | ASSLGVQGREKLF
9 | TRBJ1-4 | TRBV14 | ASSQVGRLF
12 | TRBJ2-5 | TRBV28 | ASSSGQTTNGQY
12 | TRBJ1-2 | TRBV12-5 | ASGLLRGHDGYT
11 | TRBJ2-7 | TRBV4-3 | ASSQENRREQY
13 | TRBJ2-1 | TRBV4-3 | ASSDSGRSYNGQF
12 | TRBJ1-5 | TRBV6-6 | ASRTGSAGQPQH
10 | TRBJ2-3 | TRBV7-9 | ATTGFTDTQY
12 | TRBJ1-5 | TRBV2 | ASKDSYSNQPQH
13 | TRBJ1-3 | TRBV11-2 | ASKRDDNSGNTIY
13 | TRBJ2-7 | TRBV7-9 | ASSLAARSSYEQY
12 | TRBJ1-4 | TRBV19 | ASRPTSTNEKLF
12 | TRBJ1-5 | TRBV7-9 | ASSPGTGGQPQH
13 | TRBJ1-1 | TRBV19 | ASSGQGIGAAEAF
12 | TRBJ1-1 | TRBV12-5 | ASGPGTGGSEAF
14 | TRBJ2-1 | TRBV5-4 | ASSRLASRVDNEQF
13 | TRBJ1-1 | TRBV6-5 | ASTFSGRQNTEAF
13 | TRBJ2-7 | TRBV6-6 | ASTSAQGGSYEQY
11 | TRBJ2-5 | TRBV6-1 | ASQDTLAETQY
11 | TRBJ2-7 | TRBV11-2 | ASSHRTGAEQY
12 | TRBJ2-1 | TRBV18 | ATHGQALNNEQF
16 | . | TRBV10-3 | AISSSPGTSGRSYEQY
11 | TRBJ2-7 | TRBV7-8 | ASSLSREGRSR
13 | TRBJ1-1 | TRBV6-1 | ASSTETGLGTEAF
13 | TRBJ2-7 | TRBV25-1 | ASSGSTGRENEQY
12 | TRBJ1-4 | TRBV5-1 | ASSPGQVNEKLF
12 | TRBJ2-3 | TRBV25-1 | ASSGRTAAGTQY
12 | TRBJ1-5 | TRBV19 | ASSIDRGNQPQH
9 | TRBJ2-7 | TRBV6-5 | ASRAGYEQY
13 | TRBJ1-3 | TRBV6-5 | ASSSAERGGNTIY
13 | TRBJ2-5 | TRBV6-6 | ASTKTEGLRQTQY
11 | TRBJ1-1 | TRBV6-1 | ASSELGDTEAF
12 | TRBJ2-1 | TRBV11-3 | ASSLGYERNEQF
11 | TRBJ2-5 | TRBV13 | ASTFGAQETQY
11 | TRBJ1-3 | TRBV5-1 | ASSLTIGNTIY
12 | TRBJ1-2 | TRBV7-2 | ASSSGDFNYGYT
13 | TRBJ2-1 | TRBV5-1 | ASSLYSGGANEQF
12 | TRBJ2-5 | TRBV18 | ASAEGQVGETQY
11 | TRBJ2-2 | TRBV4-3 | ASSQDRVGELF
13 | TRBJ2-1 | TRBV7-7 | ASSFASGRGNEQF
11 | TRBJ1-1 | TRBV30 | AVAGTRVSEAF
10 | TRBJ1-2 | TRBV19 | ASRRGEGRYT
13 | TRBJ2-5 | TRBV19 | ASSIAGGVGGTQY
12 | TRBJ2-6 | TRBV4-2 | ASSQVSGANVLT
10 | TRBJ1-1 | TRBV10-1 | ASSESKGEAF
11 | TRBJ1-2 | TRBV28 | ATIAPGNLGYT
13 | TRBJ2-2 | TRBV11-3 | ASSLGGREAGELF
11 | TRBJ2-7 | TRBV6-6 | ASSPRGHYEQY
14 | TRBJ2-7 | TRBV7-9 | ASSPGDRGFPYEQY
12 | TRBJ2-2 | TRBV5-1 | ASSTGYSFGELF
14 | TRBJ2-1 | TRBV4-1 | ASSQDRGGRRNEQF
12 | TRBJ2-5 | TRBV6-1 | AGRFGQGIETQY
11 | TRBJ2-7 | TRBV18 | TSSPRAGGEQY
14 | TRBJ2-7 | TRBV5-4 | ASSSGGASGTYEQY
13 | TRBJ1-4 | TRBV9 | ASSSTQGANEKLF
17 | TRBJ2-3 | TRBV7-8 | ASSLRGLAGGPRTDTQY
15 | TRBJ1-5 | TRBV21-1 | ASKRDWIDRRNQPQH